This TCR beta chain was captured by sequencing in a study of blood T cells in healthy people across ages. Using a J-beta primer mix together with a sample-barcoded 5' primer, a second PCR was run for roughly 6 to 11 cycles. TCRdb fed the 5' RACE reads into MiXCR, producing one record per CDR3 protein. Counted here are about 830,000 distinct CDR3 sequences, about three fifths occurring once; the ten biggest clones make up around 22%. The CDR3 sequence is 15 residues long. CDR1 and CDR2 from the germline V gene are MDHEN and SYDVKM. This clonotype was obtained from a man under 40 in good health. This rearrangement joins TRBV28 to TRBJ2-5, with a tentative D call TRBD1 (6 bases). The better agreement between TRBJ2-7 and the DNA end casts doubt on the J call. Sequenced material: blood. For the CDR3, the DNA is TGTGCCAGCAAATCTTCAGGGACAACTCCCTACGAGCAGTACTTC. Translating it yields CASKSSGTTPYEQYF.